Below, 24 T cell receptor beta chains from the same sample are listed, as sequenced in a study of cytomegalovirus exposure and HLA in healthy donors. PCR amplification relied on 60 Vbeta primers (plus 13 Jbeta primers). The method was immunoSEQ multiplex PCR; TCRdb's version includes in-frame clones alone and lacks a portion of them. The sample consists of 140,000 or so clones, over 80% of them appearing once. Sequencing was performed on PBMCs. All receptors derive from a male donor in good health and CMV-seronegative.

V and J are TRBV18 and TRBJ2-7, with D possibly TRBD2 on 5 matching bases. The ends were cut back, 3 bases at V and 6 bases at J, with 9 bases in the middle. The CDR3 contains 12 residues. Per germline, CDR1 KGHSH and CDR2 LQKENI. This CDR3 is CASSPDGVEQYF. CDR3 coding DNA: TGTGCCAGCTCACCGGACGGGGTCGAGCAGTACTTC.

The V and J genes are TRBV19 and TRBJ1-2; D might be TRBD1 (6 bases). There are 15 residues in the CDR3. CDR1 LNHDA and CDR2 SQIVND come from the germline V gene (reference sequence). Trimming left V 2 bases short and J 7 bases short, with 17 bases between. CDR3 region: CASSIIRTGIRGYTF. As DNA, the CDR3 is TGTGCCAGTAGTATAATTCGAACAGGGATCCGTGGCTACACCTTC.

CDR3 coding DNA: TGTGCCAGCAGTTCTTGGACAGGGTACACCGGGGAGCTGTTTTTT. This translates into CASSSWTGYTGELFF. The V call is TRBV6-5, the J call TRBJ2-2; 8 nucleotides agree with TRBD1. J was trimmed by 3 bases and V by 4 bases; bases with no gene match: 4. Germline CDR1 is MNHEY and CDR2 is SVGAGI. The CDR3 loop spans 15 amino acids.

The chain combines TRBV19 with TRBJ1-2; 8 positions agree with TRBD1. Germline loops: CDR1 LNHDA, CDR2 SQIVND (reference sequence). The V and J ends lost 5 bases and 2 bases, in that order; junction bases with no gene match: 4. There are 14 residues in the CDR3. Written as DNA, the CDR3 is TGTGCCAGTAGTTCCCAGGGGGCGAACTATGGCTACACCTTC. Encoded protein: CASSSQGANYGYTF.

The gene calls are TRBV28 and TRBJ2-1, with 10 bases identical to TRBD2. This CDR3 is 16 amino acids long. The J segment lost 2 bases and the V segment lost 5 bases, leaving 6 bases of the junction unmatched. Germline V gene sequence: CDR1 MDHEN, CDR2 SYDVKM. The CDR3 loop reads CASSAPLAGAYNEQFF. DNA for the CDR3: TGTGCCAGCAGTGCCCCCCTAGCGGGAGCCTACAATGAGCAGTTCTTC.

This clone was detected a few times. The V and J genes are TRBV29-1 and TRBJ2-1; 13 nucleotides line up with TRBD2. J lost 5 bases, V lost 6 bases, and 7 bases had no gene match. The CDR3 length is 15 residues. CDR1 and CDR2 from the germline V gene are SQVTM and ANQGSEA. The CDR3 DNA reads as TGCAGCGTCCAACGGACTAGCGGGAGAAACAATGAGCAGTTCTTC. It specifies CSVQRTSGRNNEQFF.

The genes are TRBV19 and TRBJ1-5; D is unclear. There are 13 residues in the CDR3. Germline CDR1 is LNHDA and CDR2 is SQIVND (reference sequence). Trimming removed 0 bases at V and 11 bases at J, with 11 bases between. This CDR3 reads CASSIDERQSQHF. For the CDR3, the DNA is TGTGCCAGTAGTATAGATGAGAGGCAGTCCCAGCATTTT.

The J gene is TRBJ2-1, the V gene TRBV7-9; D perhaps matches TRBD2 (5 bases). The germline gives CDR1 SEHNR, CDR2 FQNEAQ (reference sequence). The CDR3 is 15 residues long. The ends were cut back, 2 bases at V and 2 bases at J, with 10 bases in the middle. CDR3 loop: CASSLPGSAYNEQFF. As DNA, the CDR3 is TGTGCCAGCAGCTTACCGGGATCGGCCTACAATGAGCAGTTCTTC.

J is TRBJ1-2 and V is TRBV6-1, with 9 bases identical to TRBD1. Germline CDR1 is MNHNS and CDR2 is SASEGT. CDR3 length: 14 amino acids. V shed 8 bases and J 0 bases; nucleotides not matched to a gene: 4. The chain's CDR3 is CASRDRAPNYGYTF. The CDR3 DNA sequence: TGTGCCAGCCGGGACAGGGCCCCTAACTATGGCTACACCTTC.

This rearrangement joins TRBV18 to TRBJ1-1; 8 bases align to TRBD1. The CDR3 contains 13 residues. The ends lost 6 bases at V and 3 bases at J; junction bases unmatched: 3. The germline CDR1 and CDR2 sequences are KGHSH and LQKENI. The chain's CDR3 is CASSKDRDTEAFF. The CDR3, as DNA: TGTGCCAGCTCGAAGGACAGGGACACTGAAGCTTTCTTT.

Remarks on this clone: Germline and junction disagree at one end, which may indicate a read error. J is TRBJ2-1 and V is TRBV7-9; 10 nucleotides line up with TRBD2. The germline V gene has CDR1 SEHNR and CDR2 FQNEAQ (reference sequence). The CDR3 contains 16 residues. The CDR3, as DNA: TGTTCCAGCAGCTTATCCCTAGCGGGAGAGTTGTATAAGCAGTTCTTC. It encodes CSSSLSLAGELYKQFF.

This sequence joins TRBV28 and TRBJ1-1; TRBD1 aligns across 7 bases. The CDR3 has 14 amino acids. CDR1 and CDR2 from the germline V gene are MDHEN and SYDVKM. Germline trimming cut 9 bases from V and 4 bases from J; bases unmatched to any gene: 11. CDR3 loop: CASKTGRRGTEAFF. CDR3 in DNA: TGTGCCAGTAAGACAGGGCGAAGGGGCACTGAAGCTTTCTTT.

V gene TRBV2 combines with J gene TRBJ1-2, with 10 positions matching TRBD1. J lost 6 bases, V lost 6 bases, and 4 bases had no gene match. The germline gives CDR1 SNHLY, CDR2 FYNNEI. CDR3 length: 13 amino acids. The CDR3 sequence is CASSRTGGNGYTF. The CDR3 coding sequence is TGTGCCAGCAGCCGGACAGGGGGAAATGGCTACACCTTC.

This clone occurred a few times. The chain combines TRBV19 with TRBJ2-5, with D tentatively TRBD1 (5 bases). The CDR3 is 14 residues long. In germline, CDR1 is LNHDA, CDR2 SQIVND (reference sequence). V shed 3 bases and J shed 1 base, with 9 bases lying between them. The CDR3 nucleotides read TGTGCCAGTAGTATCAGGGCCTCCCAAGAGACCCAGTACTTC. Translating it yields CASSIRASQETQYF.

This clone is termed medium-sized. The chain carries TRBV6-6 and TRBJ2-2, with 8 bases that match TRBD1. The CDR3 length is 15 residues. Germline V CDR1 and CDR2: MNHNY, SVGAGI (reference sequence). J gave up 6 bases and V 0 bases, and 3 bases lay outside the gene matches. Here the CDR3 reads CASSYSSDRAGELFF. The CDR3 nucleotides are TGTGCCAGCAGTTACTCCTCGGACAGGGCCGGGGAGCTGTTTTTT.

The chain recombines TRBV25-1 with TRBJ2-1; 10 bases are shared with TRBD2. The CDR3 contains 15 residues. CDR1 and CDR2 from the germline V gene are MGHDK and SYGVNS. V dropped 2 bases and J dropped 8; count of bases not matched to a gene: 6. The DNA for the CDR3 is TGTGCCAGCAGTGAAGAGACTAGCGGGCATGATGAGCAGTTCTTC. Protein: CASSEETSGHDEQFF.

The CDR3 spells CASSLVSMNTEAFF. The CDR3 DNA is TGTGCCAGCAGCCTGGTAAGCATGAACACTGAAGCTTTCTTT. The rearrangement uses TRBV5-6 and TRBJ1-1; D remains unclear. The CDR3 covers 14 residues. With 4 bases removed from V and 0 bases from J, the gap between germline ends came to 10 bases. Germline V gene lookup returns CDR1 SGHDT and CDR2 YYEEEE.

The chain combines TRBV21-1 with TRBJ2-3; the table's D call TRBD1 went unverified against the DNA. TRBV21-1 is a pseudogene locus. This CDR3 has 17 amino acids. CDR3 sequence: CASRKGAPWVSVDTQYF. The DNA of the CDR3 is TGTGCCAGCAGAAAAGGGGCCCCGTGGGTAAGTGTGGATACGCAGTATTTT.

The gene calls are TRBV5-4 and TRBJ1-1, with a possible D match to TRBD1 (6 bases). The germline CDR1 and CDR2 sequences are SGHNT and YYREEE (reference sequence). This CDR3 has 14 amino acids. The ends were cut back, 4 bases at V and 3 bases at J, with 13 bases in the middle. Written as DNA, the CDR3 is TGTGCCAGCAGCGAATGGGGGCTCGACACTGAAGCTTTCTTT. It yields the protein CASSEWGLDTEAFF.

J is TRBJ2-5 and V is TRBV6-5; 8 bases fit TRBD2. The trim removed 6 bases at V and 2 bases at J, leaving 5 bases unmatched. Germline V gene sequence: CDR1 MNHEY, CDR2 SVGAGI. The CDR3 consists of 14 residues. CDR3 amino acids: CASSYGGGQETQYF. In nucleotides, the CDR3 is TGTGCCAGCAGCTACGGGGGGGGGCAAGAGACCCAGTACTTC.

The V call is TRBV5-1, the J call TRBJ2-7, with TRBD1 matching over 9 bases. CDR3 length equals 14 residues. V dropped 2 bases and J dropped 3; count of bases not matched to a gene: 3. Germline V gene lookup returns CDR1 SGHRS and CDR2 YFSETQ. CDR3 DNA: TGCGCCAGCAGCTTTGGGGGACAGGGCTACGAGCAGTACTTC. Translation: CASSFGGQGYEQYF.

This clone was seen only a few times. This chain uses TRBV6-1 with TRBJ2-2; maybe TRBD1 (5 bases). The CDR3 spans 15 residues. The ends were cut back, 4 bases at V and 3 bases at J, with 12 bases in the middle. Germline loops: CDR1 MNHNS, CDR2 SASEGT. This chain's CDR3 is CASSVRRQYTGELFF. DNA of the CDR3: TGTGCCAGCAGTGTACGACGACAGTACACCGGGGAGCTGTTTTTT.

This chain connects TRBV27 to TRBJ1-1; D is unclear. V was pared by 5 bases and J by 0 bases, with 13 bases between. There are 15 residues in the CDR3. Per germline, CDR1 MNHEY and CDR2 SMNVEV (reference sequence). In DNA form, the CDR3 reads TGTGCCAGCAGTAGACCAGGCGTCATGAACACTGAAGCTTTCTTT. This translates into CASSRPGVMNTEAFF.

The chain links TRBV28 to TRBJ2-7; 11 bases align to TRBD2. J was trimmed by 9 bases and V by 6 bases; bases with no gene match: 16. The CDR3 is 16 residues long. The germline gives CDR1 MDHEN, CDR2 SYDVKM. The CDR3 is CASSPQLAGALEGQYF. In nucleotides, the CDR3 is TGTGCCAGCAGCCCCCAACTAGCGGGAGCCCTGGAGGGGCAGTACTTC. Drawing the rest from reference TRBV28 and TRBJ2-7, the complete variable domain is DVKVTQSSRYLVKRTGEKVFLECVQDMDHENMFWYRQDPGLGLRLIYFSYDVKMKEKGDIPEGYSVSREKKERFSLILESASTNQTSMYLCASSPQLAGALEGQYFGPGTRLTVT.